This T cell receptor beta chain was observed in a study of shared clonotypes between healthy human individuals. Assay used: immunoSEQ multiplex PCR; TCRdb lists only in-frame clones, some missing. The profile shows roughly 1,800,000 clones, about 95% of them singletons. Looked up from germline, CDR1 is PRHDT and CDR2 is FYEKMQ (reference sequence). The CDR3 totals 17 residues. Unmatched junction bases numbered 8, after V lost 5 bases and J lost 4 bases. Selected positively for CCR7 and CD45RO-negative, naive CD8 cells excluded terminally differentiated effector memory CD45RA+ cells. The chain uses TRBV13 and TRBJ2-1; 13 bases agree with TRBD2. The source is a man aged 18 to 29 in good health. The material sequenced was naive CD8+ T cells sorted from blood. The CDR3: CASSPMTSGGPYNEQFF. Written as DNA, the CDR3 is TGTGCCAGCAGCCCGATGACTAGCGGGGGGCCTTACAATGAGCAGTTCTTC.